Here is one TCR beta chain with its context. Antigen unknown. This sample was included in a study of cytomegalovirus exposure and HLA in healthy donors. Study-wide results and limits: Analyzed later, association rates of TCRs varied across HLA loci, with DRB1 most and HLA-C fewest.

V dropped 7 bases and J dropped 9 bases, with 13 bases sitting between them. The CDR3 extends over 12 amino acids. Germline V gene lookup returns CDR1 SEHNR and CDR2 FQNEAQ (reference sequence). The primer mix had 60 Vbeta and 13 Jbeta primers. Using immunoSEQ multiplex PCR, the repertoire was profiled, and TCRdb retains in-frame clones only, with some absent. The table records around 90,000 clones, under 85% of them present only once. The V and J genes are TRBV7-9 and TRBJ2-1, with TRBD1 as a possible D gene (5 bases). This TCR came from a middle-aged woman in good health and CMV-seronegative. Sequencing input: PBMCs. The CDR3 DNA reads as TGTGCCAGCATTCATACAGGTAGTGAGCAGTTCTTC. Amino acids: CASIHTGSEQFF.